This entry lists 29 T cell receptor beta chains sequenced from one sample in a study of human T cells and chemical hapten exposure. TCRdb used MiXCR to reprocess the RACE reads, holding one entry per CDR3 protein. Among some 300,000 distinct CDR3 sequences listed, 5.5% were seen once. Specified time point: pre-sensitization, week 0. Treatment specified: therapeutic diphenylcyclopropenone sensitization with weekly scalp DPC. The specimen comprised whole blood, sampled in connection with sensitization to the hapten diphenylcyclopropenone (DPC). These receptors were collected from a woman between 18 and 29 years old with alopecia areata. Some clones in this sample may be carry-over from other donors' samples.

Ten or more counts support this clonotype. The chain carries TRBV6-1 and TRBJ1-2, with D possibly TRBD1 on 6 matching bases. The CDR3 consists of 19 residues. Germline CDR1 reads MNHNS; CDR2 reads SASEGT. The V end lost 0 bases, the J end lost 6 bases, and 26 bases lay between the germline ends. The CDR3 nucleotides are TGTGCCAGCAGTGAAGCGGGGTGGACAGCCCTTAGGGTGTGGGATGGCTACACCTTC. Amino acids: CASSEAGWTALRVWDGYTF.

This clonotype was detected many times. V usage is TRBV2 and J usage is TRBJ2-5, with D possibly being TRBD1 (6 bases). The CDR3 covers 16 residues. V was cut by 1 base and J by 1 base, with 13 bases left in between. CDR1 and CDR2 from the germline V gene are SNHLY and FYNNEI. This chain's CDR3 is CASSEVMGATQETQYF. The CDR3 DNA is TGTGCCAGCAGTGAAGTGATGGGGGCTACCCAAGAGACCCAGTACTTC.

There are a few counts of this clonotype. The gene calls are TRBV14 and TRBJ2-2; the D gene is possibly TRBD1 (5 bases). Per the germline V gene, CDR1 is SGHDN and CDR2 is FVKESK. V lost 2 bases, J lost 2 bases, and 12 bases lay in between. The CDR3 spans 16 residues. CDR3 sequence (DNA): TGTGCCAGCAGCCAAATATGGCAGGGAAACACCGGGGAGCTGTTTTTT. Translation: CASSQIWQGNTGELFF. Filled out from reference TRBV14 and TRBJ2-2, the complete variable domain reads EAGVTQFPSHSVIEKGQTVTLRCDPISGHDNLYWYRRVMGKEIKFLLHFVKESKQDESGMPNNRFLAERTGGTYSTLKVQPAELEDSGVYFCASSQIWQGNTGELFFGEGSRLTVL.

This clonotype was seen ten or more times. The chain employs TRBV12-3 or TRBV12-4 and TRBJ2-7; 9 bases map to TRBD1. V gave up 6 bases and J gave up 3 bases; unmatched junction bases: 6. This CDR3 spans 14 amino acids. The CDR3 bases are TGTGCCAGCAGGGGACAGGGCCTGTTCTACGAGCAGTACTTC. Translating gives CASRGQGLFYEQYF.

The chain employs TRBV27 and TRBJ1-5; unclear D gene. V was pared by 5 bases and J by 2 bases, with 7 bases between. The CDR3 contains 13 residues. Germline V gene data show CDR1 as MNHEY and CDR2 as SMNVEV (reference sequence). CDR3 DNA sequence: TGTGCCAGCAGTGACAACGGCAATCAGCCCCAGCATTTT. It specifies CASSDNGNQPQHF.

This sequence joins TRBV5-6 and TRBJ1-1; a possible D gene is TRBD1 (6 bases). This CDR3 is built from 14 residues. Trimming left V 6 bases short and J 0 bases short, with 12 bases between. CDR1 and CDR2 (germline): SGHDT, YYEEEE. CDR3 nucleotide sequence: TGTGCCAGCACCCGGACAGTCATGAACACTGAAGCTTTCTTT. Protein: CASTRTVMNTEAFF.

J is TRBJ1-4 and V is TRBV3-1, with 7 nucleotides matching TRBD1. Trimming cost V 4 bases and J 7 bases; bases outside gene matches: 3. Germline CDR1 reads LGHDT; CDR2 reads YNNKEL (reference sequence). This CDR3 is 13 amino acids long. The CDR3 loop is CASSRQGPEKLFF. The CDR3 bases are TGTGCCAGCAGCCGACAGGGTCCTGAAAAACTGTTTTTT.

The table lists this clonotype with many counts. J is TRBJ2-3 and V is TRBV28, with D possibly matching TRBD1 (5 bases). Trimming shortened V by 7 bases and J by 1 base, and 24 bases separated the two germline ends. The CDR3 is 18 residues long. Germline CDR1 reads MDHEN; CDR2 reads SYDVKM. CDR3 amino acids: CASTTPKGRGSRTDTQYF. In DNA form, the CDR3 reads TGTGCCAGCACCACCCCCAAGGGTAGGGGCTCGCGCACAGATACGCAGTATTTT.

This clonotype came up a few times. This chain connects TRBV12-3 or TRBV12-4 to TRBJ1-3; possibly TRBD1 for D (6 bases). Trimming pared 8 bases from V and 0 bases from J, leaving 14 bases between. The CDR3 spans 15 residues. Written as DNA, the CDR3 is TGTGCCAGCGAGACAGGCTACGGCTCTGGAAACACCATATATTTT. Translation gives CASETGYGSGNTIYF.

This clonotype was observed many times. One junction end disagrees with the germline gene, perhaps due to a read error. V and J are TRBV6-1 and TRBJ2-7; D is uncertain. The germline gives CDR1 MNHNS, CDR2 SASEGT. CDR3 length: 14 residues. This chain's CDR3 is CASSEQAQPGGLRF. CDR3 nucleotides: TGTGCCAGCAGTGAACAGGCGCAGCCTGGCGGATTGAGGTTC.

This clonotype was seen only a few times. The rearrangement links TRBV29-1 to TRBJ1-1, with a tentative D call TRBD1 (5 bases). CDR3 length equals 14 residues. Germline CDR1 SQVTM, CDR2 ANQGSEA. Trimming cost V 4 bases and J 1 base, with 13 bases left between them. The chain's CDR3 is CSVVGVAENTEAFF. CDR3 in DNA: TGCAGCGTTGTGGGGGTGGCGGAGAACACTGAAGCTTTCTTT.

This clonotype was detected ten times or more. This chain connects TRBV5-5 to TRBJ1-5; D is uncertain. The germline V gene encodes CDR1 SGHKS and CDR2 YYEKEE (reference sequence). Deletions cut 4 bases from V and 0 bases from J, with 8 bases between. This CDR3 contains 14 residues. Here the CDR3 reads CASSPELSNQPQHF. CDR3 DNA: TGTGCCAGCAGCCCTGAACTTAGCAATCAGCCCCAGCATTTT. Based on the CDR3 plus reference TRBV5-5 and TRBJ1-5, the full variable domain is DAGVTQSPTHLIKTRGQQVTLRCSPISGHKSVSWYQQVLGQGPQFIFQYYEKEERGRGNFPDRFSARQFPNYSSELNVNALLLGDSALYLCASSPELSNQPQHFGDGTRLSIL.

The rearrangement uses TRBV28 and TRBJ1-2, with D unresolved. The length of the CDR3 is 13 residues. With 8 bases removed from V and 3 bases from J, the gap between germline ends came to 13 bases. Per germline, CDR1 MDHEN and CDR2 SYDVKM. The CDR3 sequence: CASRSVGDYGYTF. CDR3 nucleotides: TGTGCCAGCCGGTCGGTTGGGGACTATGGCTACACCTTC.

This clonotype was counted ten times or more. The chain recombines TRBV10-3 with TRBJ2-7; perhaps D is TRBD1 or TRBD2 (5 bases each). The CDR3 length is 15 residues. V lost 4 bases and J 0 bases, leaving 13 bases between the germline ends. Looked up from germline, CDR1 is ENHRY and CDR2 is SYGVKD. The CDR3 DNA sequence: TGTGCCATCAGTGGGTGGGGGTCGGGCTCCTACGAGCAGTACTTC. Its translation: CAISGWGSGSYEQYF.

The chain joins TRBV9 to TRBJ2-3, with a possible D match to TRBD2 (6 bases). The germline CDR1 and CDR2 sequences are SGDLS and YYNGEE. Trimming pared 1 base from V and 5 bases from J, leaving 14 bases between. There are 15 residues in the CDR3. CDR3 sequence reads: CASSVYGGRGDTQYF. The CDR3 nucleotides are TGTGCCAGCAGCGTATACGGGGGACGGGGAGATACGCAGTATTTT. The full variable domain, its missing parts supplied by reference TRBV9 and TRBJ2-3, is DSGVTQTPKHLITATGQRVTLRCSPRSGDLSVYWYQQSLDQGLQFLIQYYNGEERAKGNILERFSAQQFPDLHSELNLSSLELGDSALYFCASSVYGGRGDTQYFGPGTRLTVL.

This clonotype appeared a few times. The chain carries TRBV10-3 and TRBJ2-7; 7 nucleotides agree with TRBD1. The CDR3 covers 15 residues. V lost 0 bases and J lost 3; bases outside the gene matches: 5. Germline loops: CDR1 ENHRY, CDR2 SYGVKD. The CDR3 DNA sequence: TGTGCCATCAGTGAGTCCCCAGGGGACAGCTACGAGCAGTACTTC. Translating gives CAISESPGDSYEQYF.

This clonotype was seen a handful of times. The chain is built from TRBV6-1 and TRBJ2-3; perhaps D is TRBD1 or TRBD2 (6 bases each). V was trimmed by 10 bases and J by 0 bases, leaving 20 bases between them. CDR3 length: 16 residues. In germline, CDR1 is MNHNS, CDR2 SASEGT. The CDR3 reads CATLDRGRTSTDTQYF. As DNA, the CDR3 is TGTGCCACCTTGGATAGGGGGAGGACTAGCACAGATACGCAGTATTTT.

In its sample, this clonotype was seen many times. This sequence joins TRBV6-1 and TRBJ2-4; D call uncertain. Trimming took off 7 bases at V and 1 base at J, with 2 bases between the two ends. Germline V CDR1 and CDR2: MNHNS, SASEGT. This CDR3 comprises 11 residues. The CDR3: CASTAKNIQYF. In DNA, the CDR3 is TGTGCCAGCACCGCCAAAAACATTCAGTACTTC.

The J gene is TRBJ1-4, the V gene TRBV2; 7 positions match TRBD1. V was pared by 6 bases and J by 7 bases, with 5 bases of the junction left unmatched. Germline lookup yields CDR1 SNHLY and CDR2 FYNNEI. The CDR3 is 13 amino acids. CDR3 DNA: TGTGCCAGCAGCCCAGGGGGACGTGAAAAACTGTTTTTT. Translating gives CASSPGGREKLFF.

This clonotype was seen ten or more times. V usage is TRBV6-1 and J usage is TRBJ1-5; 8 positions match TRBD1. The trim removed 1 base at V and 8 bases at J, leaving 10 bases unmatched. CDR3 length: 16 residues. Germline CDR1 reads MNHNS; CDR2 reads SASEGT. The CDR3, as DNA: TGTGCCAGCAGTGAAGTAGTGGCAGGGGGCAAAGAGCCCCAGCATTTT. It codes for CASSEVVAGGKEPQHF.

This clonotype appeared a few times. This chain links TRBV6-1 with TRBJ2-1; TRBD2 matches 11 bases. The trim removed 6 bases at V and 4 bases at J, leaving 20 bases unmatched. From germline, CDR1 is MNHNS and CDR2 SASEGT. CDR3 length: 20 residues. In nucleotides, the CDR3 is TGTGCCAGCAGAGCGACTGCTAGCGGGGGGACGAAGAGGGAGTACAATGAGCAGTTCTTC. This gives the protein CASRATASGGTKREYNEQFF.

This clonotype has ten or more counts. The gene calls are TRBV5-6 and TRBJ1-6, with D tentatively TRBD1 (5 bases). CDR1 and CDR2 from the germline V gene are SGHDT and YYEEEE. V dropped 5 bases and J dropped 8 bases, with 14 bases sitting between them. This CDR3 region has 14 residues. The CDR3 nucleotides read TGTGCCAGCAGTTCGGGGGACCTAGATTCACCCCTCCACTTT. Protein sequence: CASSSGDLDSPLHF. Looking up the rest from reference TRBV5-6 and TRBJ1-6 gives the full variable domain: DAGVTQSPTHLIKTRGQQVTLRCSPKSGHDTVSWYQQALGQGPQFIFQYYEEEERQRGNFPDRFSGHQFPNYSSELNVNALLLGDSALYLCASSSGDLDSPLHFGNGTRLTVT.

This chain links TRBV12-3 or TRBV12-4 with TRBJ1-2; D may be TRBD1 (6 bases). The CDR3 loop spans 15 amino acids. V was shortened by 5 bases and J by 3 bases, with 16 bases between the two germline ends. CDR3 in amino acids: CASSRPLRQDYGYTF. CDR3 coding DNA: TGTGCCAGCAGTCGCCCCCTTAGACAGGACTATGGCTACACCTTC.

This clonotype occurred many times. The chain combines TRBV20-1 with TRBJ1-1; D not resolved. Per the germline V gene, CDR1 is DFQATT and CDR2 is SNEGSKA (reference sequence). V dropped 8 bases and J dropped 0 bases, with 16 bases sitting between them. The CDR3 is 14 residues long. The CDR3 region is CSKKSTRVNTEAFF. DNA of the CDR3: TGCAGTAAAAAATCGACAAGAGTGAACACTGAAGCTTTCTTT.

The rearrangement uses TRBV14 and TRBJ1-1; 7 bases align to TRBD1. V shed 2 bases and J 7 bases; nucleotides not matched to a gene: 4. This CDR3 contains 13 residues. CDR1 SGHDN and CDR2 FVKESK come from the germline V gene. The CDR3 nucleotides are TGTGCCAGCAGCCAATTGCGGGACAGTGAAGCTTTCTTT. Residues: CASSQLRDSEAFF.

This clonotype was counted many times. The gene calls are TRBV4-1 and TRBJ1-1; tentative D call: TRBD1 (6 bases). V was cut by 3 bases and J by 2 bases, with 13 bases left in between. The CDR3 loop spans 15 amino acids. Germline V lookup: CDR1 MGHRA, CDR2 YSYEKL. Here the CDR3 reads CASSQAGQRNTEAFF. In DNA, the CDR3 is TGCGCCAGCAGCCAGGCGGGACAAAGAAACACTGAAGCTTTCTTT.

This clonotype was observed a few times. The chain carries TRBV6-5 and TRBJ2-1; TRBD1 is a possible D gene (5 bases). In germline, CDR1 is MNHEY, CDR2 SVGAGI. This CDR3 region has 14 residues. The V end was cut by 5 bases, the J end by 8 bases, with 16 bases between. This chain's CDR3 is CASSRGRGRDEQFF. The CDR3 DNA sequence: TGTGCCAGCAGTCGAGGTAGGGGTCGGGATGAGCAGTTCTTC.

This clonotype was recorded at least ten times. The chain is built from TRBV18 and TRBJ1-3; D is unresolved. Trimming took 3 bases from V and 0 from J, leaving 12 bases between them. CDR1 and CDR2 (germline): KGHSH, LQKENI. This CDR3 is 16 amino acids long. DNA for the CDR3: TGTGCCAGCTCACCCGAGGCACAAAACTCTGGAAACACCATATATTTT. Its protein is CASSPEAQNSGNTIYF.

The rearrangement uses TRBV20-1 and TRBJ1-1, with unresolved D. Germline CDR1 DFQATT, CDR2 SNEGSKA (reference sequence). V lost 6 bases and J 3 bases, leaving 5 bases between the germline ends. This CDR3 contains 10 residues. CDR3 region: CSAGYTEAFF. CDR3 sequence (DNA): TGCAGTGCCGGGTACACTGAAGCTTTCTTT.